The 17 T cell receptor beta chains below all came from one sample that was sequenced in a study of tumor and adjacent non-tumor tissue in lung cancer. RNA was extracted from bulk tissue without any cell sorting. TCRbeta libraries were built with three rounds of nested PCR, modified from ARM-PCR. TCRdb redid the calling of the multiplex PCR reads with MiXCR, one entry per CDR3 protein. The sample has approximately 120,000 distinct CDR3 sequences, around three fifths seen once; the top ten hold roughly 13%. The sequenced material came from lung tumor tissue. All receptors derive from a man aged 25 to 40 with non-small cell lung cancer.

Remarks on this clonotype: Germline is not matched at one junction end, which may reflect a read error. The chain is built from TRBV6-5 and TRBJ2-7; TRBD1 or TRBD2 may be the D gene (6 bases each). Germline V gene lookup returns CDR1 MNHEY and CDR2 SVGAGI. The CDR3 runs to 16 residues. The CDR3 DNA is TGTGCCAGCATAAGCCCGACAGGCACCCTAGCCCGGGAGCAGTATTTC. This sequence encodes CASISPTGTLAREQYF.

With regard to this clonotype: This may come from a read error, since a much larger clone is one base off. The chain joins TRBV12-3 or TRBV12-4 to TRBJ1-2; no definite D call. There are 12 residues in the CDR3. The CDR3 DNA reads as TGTACCAGCAGCTGGAGGGCCTATGGCTACACCTTC. Residues: CTSSWRAYGYTF.

The chain carries TRBV24-1 and TRBJ2-1, with TRBD1 matching 11 bases. Germline V gene data show CDR1 as KGHDR and CDR2 as SFDVKD. The CDR3 loop spans 16 amino acids. The V segment lost 5 bases and the J segment 8 bases; nucleotides outside the gene matches: 10. For the CDR3, the DNA is TGTGCCACCAGTGTCCCCGGGACAGGGGGTTTGGATGAGCAGTTCTTC. Translating gives CATSVPGTGGLDEQFF.

This rearrangement joins TRBV7-9 to TRBJ2-3; TRBD2 might be the D (5 bases). Trimming stripped 0 bases from V and 1 base from J, with 11 bases between. CDR1 is SEHNR and CDR2 is FQNEAQ in the germline V gene (reference sequence). The CDR3 contains 16 residues. In nucleotides, the CDR3 is TGTGCCAGCAGCTTAGCGGCTAGCCTCCGCACAGATACGCAGTATTTT. Protein product: CASSLAASLRTDTQYF.

This clonotype came up a few times. This may come from a read error, since a much larger clone is one base off. This chain's CDR3 is CASSYGNKRAGELFF. In DNA form, the CDR3 reads TGTGCCAGCAGTTACGGAAACAAACGGGCCGGGGAGCTGTTTTTT. V gene TRBV6-6 combines with J gene TRBJ2-2; D not resolved. Germline-derived CDR1 and CDR2 are MNHNY and SVGAGI (reference sequence). V was pared by 2 bases and J by 6 bases, with 13 bases between. The CDR3 consists of 15 residues.

The CDR3 here is CASCPATNTEAFF. As DNA, the CDR3 is TGTGCCAGCTGTCCCGCGACGAACACTGAAGCTTTCTTT. The chain is built from TRBV11-2 and TRBJ1-1; D is unresolved. Trimming took off 8 bases at V and 1 base at J, with 11 bases between the two ends. The germline gives CDR1 SGHAT, CDR2 FQNNGV. The CDR3 sequence is 13 residues long.

In the case of this clonotype: A much larger clone differs from this one at a single base, so this may be a read error. The V gene is TRBV6-2 or TRBV6-3, the J gene TRBJ2-3; 7 bases line up with TRBD1. The germline gives CDR1 MNHEY, CDR2 SVGEGT. This CDR3 region has 14 residues. The CDR3 DNA is TGTGCCAGCAGACAAGGGACAGCCACATATACGCAGTATTTT. It specifies CASRQGTATYTQYF.

This chain joins TRBV11-3 and TRBJ1-1; TRBD1 might be the D (6 bases). The CDR3 has 15 residues. Trimming took off 11 bases at V and 6 bases at J, with 25 bases between the two ends. The germline gives CDR1 SGHNT, CDR2 YENEEA. The CDR3 DNA is TGTGCCTGCGGCTCTAGATCAGGGGAAGGAGCTGAAGCTTTCTTT. Translating it yields CACGSRSGEGAEAFF.

To note about this clonotype: The junction departs from the called germline gene at one end, perhaps through a read error. V gene TRBV4-2 combines with J gene TRBJ2-1; D perhaps matches TRBD2 (6 bases). The CDR3 extends over 17 amino acids. The germline V gene has CDR1 LGHNA and CDR2 YNFKEQ. The CDR3 loop reads CSSSQDSRLALENEQFF. DNA of the CDR3: TGTTCCAGCAGCCAAGACTCGAGGCTAGCGCTAGAAAATGAGCAGTTCTTC.

This clonotype came up many times. V and J are TRBV6-6 and TRBJ1-1; D gene ambiguous. The CDR3 totals 13 residues. Trimming took off 2 bases at V and 3 bases at J, with 7 bases between the two ends. The germline CDR1 and CDR2 sequences are MNHNY and SVGAGI (reference sequence). CDR3 nucleotides: TGTGCCAGCAGTTACAACCGCGACACTGAAGCTTTCTTT. This sequence encodes CASSYNRDTEAFF.

Comments on this clonotype: The conserved phenylalanine or tryptophan normally closing the CDR3 is absent here, so this likely arose from a read error. CDR3 amino acids: CSASTAGGYNEQFI. Written as DNA, the CDR3 is TGCAGTGCTAGCACAGCGGGAGGGTACAATGAGCAGTTCATC. The chain has TRBV20-1 and TRBJ2-1; 10 bases map to TRBD2. Trimming at V came to 3 bases and at J to 4 bases, leaving 3 bases not matched to a gene. The CDR3 is 14 amino acids. The germline gives CDR1 DFQATT, CDR2 SNEGSKA (reference sequence).

The V and J genes are TRBV7-9 and TRBJ2-6, with D hard to call. V was shortened by 4 bases and J by 2 bases, with 6 bases between the two germline ends. This CDR3 region has 14 residues. The germline CDR1 and CDR2 sequences are SEHNR and FQNEAQ (reference sequence). The CDR3 DNA follows: TGTGCCAGCAGCTGTACCACTGGGGCCAACGTCCTGACTTTC. Translating it yields CASSCTTGANVLTF.

On this clonotype itself: In this CDR3 the conserved last residue, phenylalanine or tryptophan, is missing, so a read error is likely. It is unclear where the CDR3 begins or ends on the DNA, so no DNA is shown, and the CDR3 is as TCRdb lists it. The chain joins TRBV20-1 to TRBJ1-5; no check of the table's D call, TRBD1, against the DNA was made. The CDR3 spans 14 amino acids, including both terminal residues. Germline CDR1 and CDR2: DFQATT and SNEGSKA (reference sequence). CDR3 residues: CSANGGHLNQPHHI.

Concerning this clonotype itself: A much larger clone differs by one base, so this may be a read error. The V call is TRBV6-2 or TRBV6-3, the J call TRBJ2-7; TRBD2 agrees at 10 bases. CDR1 MNHEY and CDR2 SVGEGT come from the germline V gene. This CDR3 comprises 15 residues. The CDR3 DNA follows: TGTGTCAGCAGCCGTTGGACTAGCGGAGACTACGAGCAGTACTTC. This sequence encodes CVSSRWTSGDYEQYF.

A word on this clonotype: The junction differs from germline at one of its ends, possibly a read error. This chain connects TRBV12-3 or TRBV12-4 to TRBJ2-2, with D tentatively TRBD2 (5 bases). The CDR3 has 15 amino acids. The CDR3 loop reads CASSLVVSGTGELFF. The CDR3 DNA follows: TGTGCCAGCAGTTTAGTGGTGTCCGGCACCGGGGAGCTGTTTTTC.

This clonotype is a singleton in its sample. This may stem from a read error, because a much larger clone lies one nucleotide away. This sequence joins TRBV6-6 and TRBJ1-2; D not certain. The CDR3 runs to 11 residues. V lost 7 bases and J 14 bases, leaving 17 bases between the germline ends. Germline CDR1 is MNHNY and CDR2 is SVGAGI (reference sequence). DNA of the CDR3: TGTGCCAGCACCTTAGAGAGGGTAGGAACCTTC. It translates to CASTLERVGTF.

This rearrangement joins TRBV27 to TRBJ2-5; no firm D call. In germline, CDR1 is MNHEY, CDR2 SMNVEV (reference sequence). The V gene lost 2 bases and the J gene lost 4 bases, with 8 bases spanning the gap. This CDR3 is built from 13 residues. This CDR3 is CASSLEHGETQYF. CDR3 nucleotides: TGTGCCAGCAGTTTAGAGCACGGAGAGACCCAGTACTTC.